These 22 T cell receptor beta chains originate from one sample sequenced in a study of T cells after yellow fever vaccination. MiXCR, applied by TCRdb to the 5' RACE reads, yields one record per CDR3 protein. Of some 130,000 distinct CDR3 sequences in the sample, 5% to 7.5% were seen once. The source material was CD4+ T cells sorted from PBMCs, sampled 10 days after the yellow fever booster vaccination. Every receptor here comes from a man aged 25 to 40 who received the YFV17D yellow fever vaccine.

This clonotype was found a few times. The chain joins TRBV24-1 to TRBJ2-1; 12 positions agree with TRBD2. V dropped 4 bases and J dropped 6; count of bases not matched to a gene: 6. The CDR3 is 16 residues long. Per the germline V gene, CDR1 is KGHDR and CDR2 is SFDVKD. Here the CDR3 reads CATSDILAGGPNEQFF. The CDR3 DNA sequence: TGTGCCACCAGTGACATACTAGCGGGAGGACCCAATGAGCAGTTCTTC.

The rearrangement links TRBV5-1 to TRBJ2-1; D gene unclear. CDR3 size: 13 residues. V gave up 2 bases and J gave up 3 bases, with 6 bases separating them. CDR1 is SGHRS and CDR2 is YFSETQ in the germline V gene. The chain's CDR3 is CASSFGRYNEQFF. The CDR3 coding sequence is TGCGCCAGCAGCTTTGGACGCTACAATGAGCAGTTCTTC.

This clonotype was seen many times. The V and J genes are TRBV7-2 and TRBJ2-3; D ambiguous. Looked up from germline, CDR1 is SGHTA and CDR2 is FQGNSA. Trimming pared 7 bases from V and 3 bases from J, leaving 8 bases between. This CDR3 contains 12 residues. DNA for the CDR3: TGTGCCAGCACAGTCTTTACAGATACGCAGTATTTT. It encodes CASTVFTDTQYF.

In this sample, this clonotype turned up a few times. The J gene is TRBJ2-7, the V gene TRBV9; 8 bases line up with TRBD2. V dropped 4 bases and J dropped 3; count of bases not matched to a gene: 9. The CDR3 has 15 residues. CDR1 is SGDLS and CDR2 is YYNGEE in the germline V gene. This chain's CDR3 is CASSPLGLGGYEQYF. CDR3 bases: TGTGCCAGCAGCCCTTTGGGACTAGGGGGCTACGAGCAGTACTTC.

This clonotype was recorded a few times. This chain links TRBV19 with TRBJ2-3, with D possibly TRBD2 on 6 matching bases. The CDR3 is 13 amino acids. The germline V gene encodes CDR1 LNHDA and CDR2 SQIVND (reference sequence). The ends were cut back, 5 bases at V and 8 bases at J, with 14 bases in the middle. CDR3 amino acids: CASSARLGGTQYF. The DNA of the CDR3 is TGTGCCAGTAGTGCCCGATTGGGGGGTACGCAGTATTTT.

This clonotype came up many times. CDR3 region: CASSRQGYEQYF. As DNA, the CDR3 is TGTGCCAGCAGTCGACAGGGGTACGAGCAGTACTTC. The chain uses TRBV12-3 or TRBV12-4 and TRBJ2-7; 8 bases are shared with TRBD1. The CDR3 has 12 amino acids. Trimming at V came to 5 bases and at J to 4 bases, leaving 1 base not matched to a gene.

This chain uses TRBV7-2 with TRBJ2-1; D is unclear. Looked up from germline, CDR1 is SGHTA and CDR2 is FQGNSA. V lost 4 bases, J lost 9 bases, and 16 bases lay in between. This CDR3 has 14 amino acids. Here the CDR3 DNA reads TGTGCCAGCAGCTCCCGGTCGTCGGGCCCTGAGCAGTTCTTC. As protein: CASSSRSSGPEQFF.

The chain joins TRBV19 to TRBJ1-5; D gene uncertain. CDR3 length: 15 amino acids. The V end was cut by 9 bases, the J end by 2 bases, with 17 bases between. CDR1 is LNHDA and CDR2 is SQIVND in the germline V gene (reference sequence). Here the CDR3 DNA reads TGTGCCAGCCAAGTTTGGTTTACGGGCAATCAGCCCCAGCATTTT. Its protein product is CASQVWFTGNQPQHF.

This clonotype was recorded at least ten times. The rearrangement uses TRBV7-9 and TRBJ2-5, with D possibly TRBD2 on 6 matching bases. The CDR3 loop spans 14 amino acids. The V and J ends lost 5 bases and 5 bases respectively, with 15 bases between them. Germline values: CDR1 SEHNR, CDR2 FQNEAQ (reference sequence). CDR3 bases: TGTGCCAGCAGCCTGGCGCGGGGCGAGGAGACCCAGTACTTC. Translated: CASSLARGEETQYF.

This clonotype was detected many times. V gene TRBV7-2 combines with J gene TRBJ2-5, with D possibly being TRBD2 (7 bases). Trimming removed 3 bases at V and 3 bases at J, with 14 bases between. CDR1 is SGHTA and CDR2 is FQGNSA in the germline V gene. The CDR3 runs to 15 residues. This CDR3 is CASSFGGLSKETQYF. The CDR3 DNA follows: TGTGCCAGCAGCTTCGGGGGGCTCTCAAAAGAGACCCAGTACTTC. Full variable domain (outside the CDR3, taken from reference TRBV7-2 and TRBJ2-5): GAGVSQSPSNKVTEKGKDVELRCDPISGHTALYWYRQSLGQGLEFLIYFQGNSAPDKSGLPSDRFSAERTGGSVSTLTIQRTQQEDSAVYLCASSFGGLSKETQYFGPGTRLLVL.

At least ten counts were recorded for this clonotype. The V and J genes are TRBV10-3 and TRBJ2-1, with TRBD1 matching 8 bases. Germline CDR1 reads ENHRY; CDR2 reads SYGVKD. Trimming at V came to 6 bases and at J to 1 base, leaving 2 bases not matched to a gene. This CDR3 is 14 amino acids long. DNA for the CDR3: TGTGCCATCAGGGGACAGGAGTCCTACAATGAGCAGTTCTTC. It encodes CAIRGQESYNEQFF.

This clonotype was detected ten times or more. The CDR3 here is CASGPPGNLETQYF. The DNA of the CDR3 is TGTGCCAGCGGCCCCCCGGGGAACCTAGAGACCCAGTACTTC. The rearrangement joins TRBV7-9 to TRBJ2-5; D is perhaps TRBD2 (5 bases). Trimming cost V 8 bases and J 4 bases, with 17 bases left between them. The CDR3 covers 14 residues. The germline CDR1 and CDR2 sequences are SEHNR and FQNEAQ (reference sequence).

This clonotype appeared a few times. The chain couples TRBV7-8 to TRBJ2-3; no reliable D call. The V gene's germline CDR1 is SGHVS and CDR2 FQNEAQ. The CDR3 totals 15 residues. V gave up 3 bases and J gave up 4 bases, with 14 bases separating them. The CDR3 nucleotides are TGTGCCAGCAGCTTGGGCTACTCCGGTCCAGATACGCAGTATTTT. Its protein product is CASSLGYSGPDTQYF.

This clonotype was counted ten times or more. The CDR3 coding sequence is TGTGCCAGCGGCGGGGTCAATGCAGATACGCAGTATTTT. Encoded protein: CASGGVNADTQYF. The chain couples TRBV28 to TRBJ2-3; maybe TRBD2 (6 bases). The CDR3 contains 13 residues. The germline V gene has CDR1 MDHEN and CDR2 SYDVKM. With 8 bases removed from V and 4 bases from J, the gap between germline ends came to 13 bases.

The chain has TRBV12-3 or TRBV12-4 and TRBJ1-3; D is unresolved. Trimming pared 5 bases from V and 0 bases from J, leaving 11 bases between. The CDR3 is made up of 15 amino acids. CDR3 DNA sequence: TGTGCCAGCAGTCGAGACGGAAACTCTGGAAACACCATATATTTT. It codes for CASSRDGNSGNTIYF.

This clonotype was seen ten or more times. This chain joins TRBV9 and TRBJ2-3; D might be TRBD1 (6 bases). Between the trimmed V and J ends, which lost 2 bases and 5 bases, there was a span of 12 bases. The CDR3 extends over 14 amino acids. Germline assignment: CDR1 SGDLS and CDR2 YYNGEE. CDR3 sequence: CASSVGQGRDTQYF. CDR3 DNA: TGTGCCAGCAGCGTGGGCCAGGGGAGAGATACGCAGTATTTT.

This clonotype was counted at least ten times. The gene calls are TRBV18 and TRBJ2-7, with 9 nucleotides matching TRBD2. This CDR3 contains 15 residues. Germline V gene sequence: CDR1 KGHSH, CDR2 LQKENI. Trimming cost V 3 bases and J 3 bases; bases outside gene matches: 6. For the CDR3, the DNA is TGTGCCAGCTCACCCGTAGCGGGAGACCACTACGAGCAGTACTTC. Translation: CASSPVAGDHYEQYF. Looking up the rest from reference TRBV18 and TRBJ2-7 gives the full variable domain: NAGVMQNPRHLVRRRGQEARLRCSPMKGHSHVYWYRQLPEEGLKFMVYLQKENIIDESGMPKERFSAEFPKEGPSILRIQQVVRGDSAAYFCASSPVAGDHYEQYFGPGTRLTVT.

This clonotype was picked up many times. The chain employs TRBV29-1 and TRBJ2-5; D not resolved. The germline V gene encodes CDR1 SQVTM and CDR2 ANQGSEA. V lost 7 bases and J 5 bases, leaving 11 bases between the germline ends. This CDR3 is built from 11 residues. CDR3 DNA: TGCAGCGCGGCCCTAGGGGAGACCCAGTACTTC. This translates into CSAALGETQYF.

This clonotype was seen ten or more times. This chain connects TRBV5-1 to TRBJ1-1; the D gene is possibly TRBD1 (6 bases). Per germline, CDR1 SGHRS and CDR2 YFSETQ. The CDR3 loop spans 14 amino acids. V lost 4 bases and J 8 bases, leaving 18 bases between the germline ends. CDR3 amino acids: CASSSGGRGTEAFF. CDR3 sequence (DNA): TGCGCCAGCAGCAGCGGAGGGAGGGGGACCGAAGCTTTCTTT.

The chain has TRBV5-1 and TRBJ1-1, with 9 bases identical to TRBD1. The germline CDR1 and CDR2 sequences are SGHRS and YFSETQ. Losses at the gene ends were 4 bases for V and 9 bases for J; bases not matched to a gene: 13. The length of the CDR3 is 15 residues. The CDR3 DNA is TGCGCCAGCAGCCCGCGGACAGGGGCGCGGGTACAAGCTTTCTTT. It encodes CASSPRTGARVQAFF.

There are a few counts of this clonotype. The chain is built from TRBV24-1 and TRBJ2-2; 11 bases match TRBD2. This CDR3 spans 18 amino acids. Germline loops: CDR1 KGHDR, CDR2 SFDVKD. Trimming at V came to 5 bases and at J to 6 bases, leaving 13 bases not matched to a gene. The CDR3, as DNA: TGTGCCACCAGTGCCCGGTGGGGGACTAGCGGACCCTCCGGGGAGCTGTTTTTT. This sequence encodes CATSARWGTSGPSGELFF.

This clonotype showed up just a few times. This sequence joins TRBV19 and TRBJ2-5; tentative D call: TRBD2 (5 bases). The CDR3 sequence is 13 residues long. The germline gives CDR1 LNHDA, CDR2 SQIVND (reference sequence). Trimming pared 3 bases from V and 5 bases from J, leaving 10 bases between. The CDR3 protein is CASSIGREETQYF. CDR3 nucleotides: TGTGCCAGTAGTATCGGAAGGGAGGAGACCCAGTACTTC.